A selection of T cell receptor beta chains follows, all from one sample in a study of graft-versus-host responses after intestinal transplantation. Profiled with immunoSEQ multiplex PCR; TCRdb holds only in-frame clones, not every one. This sample has 30,000 to 40,000 clones, with less than 90% found just once. This material consisted of PBMCs, taken about 160 weeks after transplant. The receptors come from a human patient who received an intestinal transplant, so some T cells may come from the graft donor. Each CDR3 is given without its conserved first and last residue. Clone size is not always given. Where it is, it says once, few, many or a class for expanded clones.

v_call	j_call	clone_size	cdr3_aa
TRBV2	TRBJ1-1	-	ASSPLGADTEAF
TRBV19	TRBJ2-3	-	ASRRTGTSGSVDTQY
TRBV19	TRBJ1-1	-	ASSIPRVGTEAF
TRBV11-2	TRBJ2-5	-	ASSSMGGRETQY
TRBV28	TRBJ1-1	-	ASLGWGGNTEAF
TRBV5-4	TRBJ2-3	once	ASSPTQTGRTDTQY
TRBV5-1	TRBJ1-1	-	ASSLRVNTEAF
TRBV7-2	TRBJ1-3	-	ASSLGRSGNTIY
TRBV29-1	TRBJ2-1	-	SVSLPGQGRDEQF
TRBV7-8	TRBJ1-3	-	ASSLGRVSGNTIY
TRBV30	TRBJ2-1	-	AWDRTGQSSDEQF